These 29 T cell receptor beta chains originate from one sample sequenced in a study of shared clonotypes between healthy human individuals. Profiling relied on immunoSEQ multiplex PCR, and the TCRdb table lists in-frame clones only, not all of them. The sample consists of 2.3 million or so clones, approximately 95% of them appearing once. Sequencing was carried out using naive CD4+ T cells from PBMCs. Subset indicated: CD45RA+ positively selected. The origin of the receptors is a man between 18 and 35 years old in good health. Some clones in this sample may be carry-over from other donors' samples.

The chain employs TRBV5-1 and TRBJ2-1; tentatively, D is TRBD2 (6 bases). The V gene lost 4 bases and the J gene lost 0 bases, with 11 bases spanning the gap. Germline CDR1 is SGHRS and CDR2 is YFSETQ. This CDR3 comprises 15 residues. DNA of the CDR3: TGCGCCAGCAGCGATCTAGCGTCCTCCTACAATGAGCAGTTCTTC. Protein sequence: CASSDLASSYNEQFF.

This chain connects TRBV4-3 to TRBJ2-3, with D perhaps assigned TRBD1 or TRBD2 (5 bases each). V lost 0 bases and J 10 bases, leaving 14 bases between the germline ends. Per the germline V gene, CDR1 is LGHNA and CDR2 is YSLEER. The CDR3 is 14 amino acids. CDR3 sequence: CASSQESGGRAQYF. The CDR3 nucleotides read TGCGCCAGCAGCCAAGAGAGTGGAGGCAGGGCGCAGTATTTT.

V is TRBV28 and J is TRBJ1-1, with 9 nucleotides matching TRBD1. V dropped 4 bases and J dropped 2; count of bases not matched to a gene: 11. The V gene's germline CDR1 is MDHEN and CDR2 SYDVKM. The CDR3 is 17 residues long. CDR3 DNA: TGTGCCAGCAGTTCGCCTGCCGGGACAGGGACAAACACTGAAGCTTTCTTT. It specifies CASSSPAGTGTNTEAFF.

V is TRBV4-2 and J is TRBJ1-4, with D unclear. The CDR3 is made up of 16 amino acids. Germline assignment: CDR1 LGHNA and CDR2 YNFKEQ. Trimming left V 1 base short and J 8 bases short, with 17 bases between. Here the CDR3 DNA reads TGTGCCAGCAGCCAAGCCCCCGGGCTTGAGGGAGAAAAACTGTTTTTT. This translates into CASSQAPGLEGEKLFF.

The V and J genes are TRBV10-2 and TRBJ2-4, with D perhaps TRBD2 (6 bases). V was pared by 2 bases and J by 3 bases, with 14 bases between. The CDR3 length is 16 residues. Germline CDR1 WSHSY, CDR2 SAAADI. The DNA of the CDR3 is TGCGCCAGCAGTGAGCTTAGGGCGGGGCTCAAAAACATTCAGTACTTC. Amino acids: CASSELRAGLKNIQYF.

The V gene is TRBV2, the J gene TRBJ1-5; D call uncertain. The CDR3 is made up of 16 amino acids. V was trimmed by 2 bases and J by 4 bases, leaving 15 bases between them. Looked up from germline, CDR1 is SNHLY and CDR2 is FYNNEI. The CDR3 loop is CASSENWSPTNQPQHF. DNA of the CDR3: TGTGCCAGCAGTGAAAACTGGTCCCCTACTAATCAGCCCCAGCATTTT.

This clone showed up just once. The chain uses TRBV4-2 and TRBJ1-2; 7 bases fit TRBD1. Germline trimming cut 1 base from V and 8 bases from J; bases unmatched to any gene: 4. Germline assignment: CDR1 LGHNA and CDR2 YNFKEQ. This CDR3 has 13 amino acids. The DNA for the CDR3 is TGTGCCAGCAGCCAAGTTGGACAGGCGGGCTACACCTTC. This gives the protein CASSQVGQAGYTF.

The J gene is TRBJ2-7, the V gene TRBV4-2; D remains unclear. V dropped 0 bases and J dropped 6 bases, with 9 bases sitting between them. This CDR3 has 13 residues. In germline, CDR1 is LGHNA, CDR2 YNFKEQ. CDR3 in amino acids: CASSQERVTEQYF. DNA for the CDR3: TGTGCCAGCAGCCAAGAAAGGGTTACCGAGCAGTACTTC.

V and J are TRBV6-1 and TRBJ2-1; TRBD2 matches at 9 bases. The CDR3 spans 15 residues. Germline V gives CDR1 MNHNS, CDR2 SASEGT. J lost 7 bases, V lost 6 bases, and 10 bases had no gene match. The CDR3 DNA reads TGTGCCAGCAGCCCCGTGCGGGAGGGACGGAATGAGCAGTTCTTC. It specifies CASSPVREGRNEQFF.

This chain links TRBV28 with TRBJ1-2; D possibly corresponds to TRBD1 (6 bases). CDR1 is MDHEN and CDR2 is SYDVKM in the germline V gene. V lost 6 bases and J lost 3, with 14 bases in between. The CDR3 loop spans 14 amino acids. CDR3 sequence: CASRSFTGYYGYTF. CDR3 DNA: TGTGCCAGCAGGAGCTTTACAGGGTACTATGGCTACACCTTC.

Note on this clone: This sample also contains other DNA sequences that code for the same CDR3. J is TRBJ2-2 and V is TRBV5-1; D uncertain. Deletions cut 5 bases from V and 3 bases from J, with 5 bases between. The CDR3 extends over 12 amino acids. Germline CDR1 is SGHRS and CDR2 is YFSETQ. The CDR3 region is CASSGDTGELFF. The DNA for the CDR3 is TGCGCCAGCAGTGGGGACACCGGGGAGCTGTTTTTT.

The CDR3 loop is CASSISGSVSEQYF. The DNA for the CDR3 is TGCGCCAGCAGCATTAGCGGGAGCGTATCCGAGCAGTACTTC. The V call is TRBV5-1, the J call TRBJ2-7; 9 nucleotides agree with TRBD2. With V trimmed by 4 bases and J by 6 bases, 8 bases remained unmatched. This CDR3 has 14 residues. The V gene's germline CDR1 is SGHRS and CDR2 YFSETQ.

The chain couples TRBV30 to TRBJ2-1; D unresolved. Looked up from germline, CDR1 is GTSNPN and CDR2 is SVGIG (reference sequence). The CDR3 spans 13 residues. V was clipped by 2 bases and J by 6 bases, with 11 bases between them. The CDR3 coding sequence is TGTGCCTGGAGTCCTCGACGGGCCAATGAGCAGTTCTTC. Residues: CAWSPRRANEQFF.

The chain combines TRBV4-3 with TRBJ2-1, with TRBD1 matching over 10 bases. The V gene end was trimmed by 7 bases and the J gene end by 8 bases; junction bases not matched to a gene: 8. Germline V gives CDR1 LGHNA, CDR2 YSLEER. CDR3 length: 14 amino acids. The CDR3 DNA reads TGCGCCAGCAACGATGGGGACAGGGGCCATGAGCAGTTCTTC. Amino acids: CASNDGDRGHEQFF.

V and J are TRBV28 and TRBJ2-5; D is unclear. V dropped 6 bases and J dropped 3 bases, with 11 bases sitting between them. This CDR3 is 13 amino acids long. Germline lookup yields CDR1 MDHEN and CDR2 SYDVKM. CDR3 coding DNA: TGTGCCAGCAGCCTCGAAGTTAAAGAGACCCAGTACTTC. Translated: CASSLEVKETQYF.

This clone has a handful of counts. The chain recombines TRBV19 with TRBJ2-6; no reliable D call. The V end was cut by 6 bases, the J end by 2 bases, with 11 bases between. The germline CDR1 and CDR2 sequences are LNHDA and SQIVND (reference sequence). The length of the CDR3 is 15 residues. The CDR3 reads CASSTGRAGANVLTF. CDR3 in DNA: TGTGCCAGTAGCACCGGACGGGCTGGGGCCAACGTCCTGACTTTC.

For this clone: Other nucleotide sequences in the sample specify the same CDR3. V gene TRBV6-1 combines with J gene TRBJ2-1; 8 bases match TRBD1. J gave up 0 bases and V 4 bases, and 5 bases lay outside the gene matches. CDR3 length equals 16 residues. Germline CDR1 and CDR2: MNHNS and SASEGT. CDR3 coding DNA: TGTGCCAGCAGTGGCAGACAGGGGAGCTCCTACAATGAGCAGTTCTTC. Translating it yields CASSGRQGSSYNEQFF.

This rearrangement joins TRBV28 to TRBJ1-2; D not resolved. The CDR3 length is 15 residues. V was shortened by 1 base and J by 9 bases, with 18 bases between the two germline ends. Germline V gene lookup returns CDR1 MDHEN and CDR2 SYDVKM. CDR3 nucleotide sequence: TGTGCCAGCAGTTTATTTCGGTCCTCTCCACCCCGCTACACCTTC. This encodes CASSLFRSSPPRYTF.

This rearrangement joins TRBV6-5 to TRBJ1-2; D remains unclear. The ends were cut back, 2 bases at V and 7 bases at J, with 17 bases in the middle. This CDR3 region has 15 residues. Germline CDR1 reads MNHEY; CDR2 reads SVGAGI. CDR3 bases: TGTGCCAGCAGTTACCATGCGGCGGTAGTAGGTGGCTACACCTTC. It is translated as CASSYHAAVVGGYTF.

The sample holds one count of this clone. CDR3 sequence: CASSPGLFHSTDTQYF. CDR3 nucleotides: TGTGCCAGCTCACCGGGACTTTTCCATAGCACAGATACGCAGTATTTT. The chain uses TRBV18 and TRBJ2-3; perhaps TRBD2 as D (6 bases). The CDR3 is 16 residues long. V was shortened by 3 bases and J by 0 bases, with 13 bases between the two germline ends. Germline CDR1 reads KGHSH; CDR2 reads LQKENI.

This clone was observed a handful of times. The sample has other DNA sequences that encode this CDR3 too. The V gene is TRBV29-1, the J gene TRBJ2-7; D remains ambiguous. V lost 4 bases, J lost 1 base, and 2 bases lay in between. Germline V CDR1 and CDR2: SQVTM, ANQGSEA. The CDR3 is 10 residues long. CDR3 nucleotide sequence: TGCAGCGTTGGTTCCTACGAGCAGTACTTC. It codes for CSVGSYEQYF.

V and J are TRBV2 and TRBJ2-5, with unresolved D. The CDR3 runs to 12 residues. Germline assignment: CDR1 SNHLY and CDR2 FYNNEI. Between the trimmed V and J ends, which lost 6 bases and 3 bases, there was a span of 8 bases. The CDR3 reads CASRYYEETQYF. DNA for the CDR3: TGTGCCAGCAGGTACTACGAAGAGACCCAGTACTTC.

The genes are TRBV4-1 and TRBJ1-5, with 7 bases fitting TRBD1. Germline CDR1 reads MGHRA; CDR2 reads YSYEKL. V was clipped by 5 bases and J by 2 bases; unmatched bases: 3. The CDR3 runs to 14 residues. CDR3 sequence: CASSAGGGNQPQHF. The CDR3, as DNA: TGCGCCAGCAGCGCAGGGGGAGGCAATCAGCCCCAGCATTTT.

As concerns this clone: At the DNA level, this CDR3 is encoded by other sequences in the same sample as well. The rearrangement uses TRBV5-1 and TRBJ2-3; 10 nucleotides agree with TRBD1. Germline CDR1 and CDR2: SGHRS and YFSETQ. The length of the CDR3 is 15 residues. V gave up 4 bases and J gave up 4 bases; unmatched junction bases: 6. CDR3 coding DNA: TGCGCCAGCAGCCCGACAGGGGGCAGGGCAGATACGCAGTATTTT. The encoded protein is CASSPTGGRADTQYF.

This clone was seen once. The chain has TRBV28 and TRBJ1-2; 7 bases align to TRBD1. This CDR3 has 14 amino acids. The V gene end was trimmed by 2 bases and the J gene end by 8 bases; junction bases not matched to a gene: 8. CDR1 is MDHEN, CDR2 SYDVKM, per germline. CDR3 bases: TGTGCCAGCAGTTTACCCGCATTGACAGGGGGCTACACCTTC. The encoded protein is CASSLPALTGGYTF.

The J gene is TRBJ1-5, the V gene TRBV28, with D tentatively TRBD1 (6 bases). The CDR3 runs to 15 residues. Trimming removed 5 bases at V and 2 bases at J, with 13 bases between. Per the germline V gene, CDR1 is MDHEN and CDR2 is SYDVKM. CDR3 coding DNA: TGTGCCAGCAGTGGAGGGGGGGGCGGCAATCAGCCCCAGCATTTT. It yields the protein CASSGGGGGNQPQHF.

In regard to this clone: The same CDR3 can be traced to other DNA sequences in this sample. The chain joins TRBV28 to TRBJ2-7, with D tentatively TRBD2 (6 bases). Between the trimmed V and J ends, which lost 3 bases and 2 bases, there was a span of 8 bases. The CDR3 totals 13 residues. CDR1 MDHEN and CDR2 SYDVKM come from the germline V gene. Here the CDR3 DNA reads TGTGCCAGCAGTTTGCGCGGGACCTACGAGCAGTACTTC. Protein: CASSLRGTYEQYF.

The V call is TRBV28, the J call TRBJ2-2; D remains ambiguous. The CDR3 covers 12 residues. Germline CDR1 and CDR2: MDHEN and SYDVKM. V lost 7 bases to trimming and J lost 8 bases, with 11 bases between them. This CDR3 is CASNPSPGELFF. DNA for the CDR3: TGTGCCAGCAATCCCTCCCCAGGGGAGCTGTTTTTT.

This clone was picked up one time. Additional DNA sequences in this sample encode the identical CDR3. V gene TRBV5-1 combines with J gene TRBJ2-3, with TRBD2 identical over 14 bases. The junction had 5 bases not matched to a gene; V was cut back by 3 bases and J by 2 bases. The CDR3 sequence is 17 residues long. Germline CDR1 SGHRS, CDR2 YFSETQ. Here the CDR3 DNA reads TGCGCCAGCAGCTCCGGGACTAGCGGGAGTTCCACAGATACGCAGTATTTT. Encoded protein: CASSSGTSGSSTDTQYF.